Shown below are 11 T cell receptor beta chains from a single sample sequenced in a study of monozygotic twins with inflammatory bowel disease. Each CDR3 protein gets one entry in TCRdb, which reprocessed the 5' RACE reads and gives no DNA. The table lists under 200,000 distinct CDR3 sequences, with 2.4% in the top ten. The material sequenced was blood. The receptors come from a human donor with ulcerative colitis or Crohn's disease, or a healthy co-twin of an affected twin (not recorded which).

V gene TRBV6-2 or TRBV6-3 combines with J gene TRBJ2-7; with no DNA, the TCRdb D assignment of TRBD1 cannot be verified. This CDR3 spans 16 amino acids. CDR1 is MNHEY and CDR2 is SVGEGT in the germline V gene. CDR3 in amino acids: CASSDPGQGSSYEQYF.

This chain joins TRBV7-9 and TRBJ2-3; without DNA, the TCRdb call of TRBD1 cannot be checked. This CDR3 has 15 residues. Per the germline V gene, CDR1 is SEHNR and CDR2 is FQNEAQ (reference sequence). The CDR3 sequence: CASSFGTGGPDTQYF.

The CDR3 sequence is CAWSIPPGQRSSYNSPLHF. V gene TRBV30 combines with J gene TRBJ1-6; TCRdb indicates TRBD1, and absent DNA this call remains unverified. The CDR3 has 19 amino acids. Germline V gene data show CDR1 as GTSNPN and CDR2 as SVGIG (reference sequence).

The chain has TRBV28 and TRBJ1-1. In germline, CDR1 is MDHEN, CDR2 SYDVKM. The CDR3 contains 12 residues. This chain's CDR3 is CASSEGGSEAFF.

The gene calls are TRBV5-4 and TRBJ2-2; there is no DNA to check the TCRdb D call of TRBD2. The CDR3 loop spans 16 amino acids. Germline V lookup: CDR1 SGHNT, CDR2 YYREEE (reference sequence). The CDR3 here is CASSQSGTSGLGELFF. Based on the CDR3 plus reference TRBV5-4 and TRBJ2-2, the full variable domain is ETGVTQSPTHLIKTRGQQVTLRCSSQSGHNTVSWYQQALGQGPQFIFQYYREEENGRGNFPPRFSGLQFPNYSSELNVNALELDDSALYLCASSQSGTSGLGELFFGEGSRLTVL.

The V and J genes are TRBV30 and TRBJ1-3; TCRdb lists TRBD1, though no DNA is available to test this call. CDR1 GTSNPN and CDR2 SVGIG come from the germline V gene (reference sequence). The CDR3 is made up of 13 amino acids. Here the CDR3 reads CALDRGRGNTIYF.

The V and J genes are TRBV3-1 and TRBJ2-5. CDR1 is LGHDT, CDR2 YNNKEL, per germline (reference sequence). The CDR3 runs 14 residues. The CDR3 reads CASSQLPFQETQYF.

This CDR3 is CASSLGGTLYNEQFF. The rearrangement uses TRBV7-2 and TRBJ2-1; TCRdb indicates TRBD2, and absent DNA this call remains unverified. The CDR3 contains 15 residues. Germline loops: CDR1 SGHTA, CDR2 FQGNSA.

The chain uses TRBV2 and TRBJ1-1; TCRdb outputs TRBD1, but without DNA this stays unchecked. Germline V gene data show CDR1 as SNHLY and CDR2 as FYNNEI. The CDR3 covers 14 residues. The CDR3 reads CASIPSRGNTEAFF.

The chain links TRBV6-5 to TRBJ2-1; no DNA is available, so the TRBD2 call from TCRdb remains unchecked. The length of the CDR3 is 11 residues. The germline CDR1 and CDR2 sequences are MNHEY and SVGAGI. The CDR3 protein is CASSRGLEQFF.

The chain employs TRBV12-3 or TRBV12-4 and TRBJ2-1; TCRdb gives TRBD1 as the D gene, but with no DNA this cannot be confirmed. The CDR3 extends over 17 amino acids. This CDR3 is CASSPTAWTEIDNEQFF.